This T cell receptor beta chain is drawn from a study of blood T cells in healthy people across ages. This clonotype was observed a handful of times. A sample-barcoded 5' primer and a J-beta primer mix were used in a second PCR of roughly 6 to 12 cycles. One entry per CDR3 protein results from TCRdb running MiXCR on the 5' RACE reads. The sample contains around 790,000 distinct CDR3 sequences, around 43% of which appear only once. Extracted total RNA amounted to at least 5.5 micrograms for each sample. Germline CDR1 SGHTA, CDR2 FQGNSA. V was clipped by 5 bases and J by 1 base, with 15 bases between them. This CDR3 contains 15 residues.

V is TRBV7-2 and J is TRBJ2-7; possible D gene TRBD2, 7 bases. The sequencing input was blood. This receptor was identified in a man in his fifties or sixties in good health. CDR3 loop: CASSQFGGPSYEQYF. CDR3 in DNA: TGTGCCAGCAGCCAGTTCGGGGGGCCATCCTACGAGCAGTACTTC.